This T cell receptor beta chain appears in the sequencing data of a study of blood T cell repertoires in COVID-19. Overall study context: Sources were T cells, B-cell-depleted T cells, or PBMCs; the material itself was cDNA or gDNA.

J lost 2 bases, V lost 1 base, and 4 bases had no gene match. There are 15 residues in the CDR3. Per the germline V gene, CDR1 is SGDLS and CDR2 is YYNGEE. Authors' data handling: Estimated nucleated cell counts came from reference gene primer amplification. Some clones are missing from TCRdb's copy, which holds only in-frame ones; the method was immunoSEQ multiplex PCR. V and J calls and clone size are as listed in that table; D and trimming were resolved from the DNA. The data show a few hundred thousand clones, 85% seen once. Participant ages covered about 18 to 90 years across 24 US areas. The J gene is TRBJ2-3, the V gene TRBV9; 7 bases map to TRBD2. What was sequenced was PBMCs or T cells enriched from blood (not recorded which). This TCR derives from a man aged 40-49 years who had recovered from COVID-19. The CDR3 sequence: CASSVLAADTDTQYF. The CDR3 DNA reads TGTGCCAGCAGCGTACTAGCGGCAGACACAGATACGCAGTATTTT.